The rows below give T cell receptor beta chains drawn from one sample of a study of preoperative IRX-2 immunotherapy in early breast cancer. The protocol was immunoSEQ multiplex PCR, while the TCRdb copy is restricted to in-frame clones and leaves out a portion. This table has about 62,000 clones, roughly 94% appearing once. The specimen was collected from a patient treated with IRX-2 immunotherapy. The receptors stem from a human donor with breast cancer. The CDR3 runs from the conserved cysteine through the conserved F or W. The order of the fields is V gene, D gene, J gene, clone size, CDR3 protein, CDR3 DNA. D genes are given only for firm matches. Expanded clones get a size class; other rows say once, few or many, or leave the size out.

TRBV6-6	TRBD1	TRBJ2-5	.	CASRTHTGGLETQYF	TGTGCCAGCAGAACTCACACAGGGGGCTTGGAGACCCAGTACTTC
TRBV7-2	.	TRBJ1-5	.	CASSLAYDSVSNQPQHF	TGTGCCAGCAGCTTAGCGTACGACAGTGTTAGCAATCAGCCCCAGCATTTT
TRBV6-5	.	TRBJ1-1	.	CASSYLEGGTSEAFF	TGTGCCAGCAGTTACTTGGAGGGCGGGACCTCTGAAGCTTTCTTT
TRBV10-3	.	TRBJ2-3	.	CATARQGGGTDTQYF	TGTGCCACCGCACGCCAGGGAGGAGGCACAGATACGCAGTATTTT
TRBV5-5	.	TRBJ2-4	.	CASSLAGGNIQYF	TGTGCCAGCAGCTTGGCCGGGGGAAACATTCAGTACTTC
TRBV2	.	TRBJ1-6	few	CARSPRVGSPLHF	TGTGCCCGAAGCCCGAGGGTTGGTTCACCCCTCCACTTT
TRBV7-2	.	TRBJ2-3	.	CASSRSTSSTDTQYF	TGTGCCAGCAGCCGTTCTACTAGTAGCACAGATACGCAGTATTTT
TRBV27	.	TRBJ1-3	.	CASSPGTSINTIYF	TGTGCCAGCAGTCCCGGGACAAGTATCAACACCATATATTTT
TRBV7-2	TRBD1	TRBJ2-4	.	CASSNQGAVAKNIQYF	TGTGCCAGCAGCAATCAGGGGGCGGTAGCCAAAAACATTCAGTACTTC
TRBV11-3	.	TRBJ2-7	.	CASSLGVSYEQYF	TGTGCCAGCAGCTTAGGCGTCAGCTACGAGCAGTACTTC
TRBV11-2	TRBD2	TRBJ2-1	.	CASSSRPGLASYNEQFF	TGTGCCAGCAGCTCACGTCCGGGACTAGCGTCCTACAATGAGCAGTTCTTC
TRBV30	TRBD2	TRBJ2-7	.	CAWSVLRLEGGENYEQYF	TGTGCCTGGAGTGTATTGAGGTTAGAGGGAGGGGAAAACTACGAGCAGTACTTC
TRBV5-4	.	TRBJ1-2	.	CASSPGGVGYGYTF	TGTGCCAGCAGCCCCGGCGGAGTTGGATATGGCTACACCTTC
TRBV29-1	.	TRBJ1-1	.	CSVGLMGGNTEAFF	TGCAGCGTTGGCCTCATGGGGGGGAACACTGAAGCTTTCTTT
TRBV28	TRBD1	TRBJ1-1	.	CASSGGTGGEAFF	TGTGCCAGCAGTGGCGGGACAGGGGGTGAAGCTTTCTTT
TRBV10-3	.	TRBJ1-5	once	CATRHGDQPQHF	TGTGCCACCCGCCATGGGGATCAGCCCCAGCATTTT
TRBV10-2	TRBD2	TRBJ2-3	.	CASGLAGGGTQYF	TGCGCCAGCGGACTAGCGGGGGGGGGCACGCAGTATTTT
TRBV2	.	TRBJ1-4	.	CASSQIRTNEKLFF	TGTGCCAGCAGCCAAATTCGCACTAATGAAAAACTGTTTTTT
TRBV27	.	TRBJ2-3	.	CASSSRRRATDTQYF	TGTGCCAGCAGTTCCCGACGTCGGGCCACAGATACGCAGTATTTT
TRBV18	TRBD1	TRBJ1-4	.	CASSTSTGAQEKLFF	TGTGCCAGCTCAACTTCGACAGGGGCGCAAGAAAAACTGTTTTTT
TRBV15	.	TRBJ1-5	.	CATSRDQVTAPGQPQHF	TGTGCCACCAGCAGAGATCAGGTCACCGCCCCAGGTCAGCCCCAGCATTTT
TRBV5-1	.	TRBJ2-7	.	CASSLGGGTAQYEQYF	TGCGCCAGCAGCTTGGGGGGCGGGACAGCTCAGTACGAGCAGTACTTC
TRBV6-1	.	TRBJ1-5	.	CASSEGWAHGQPQHF	TGTGCCAGCAGTGAAGGATGGGCTCATGGGCAGCCCCAGCATTTT
TRBV11-2	TRBD2	TRBJ2-7	once	CASSLMGGIGDEQYF	TGTGCCAGCAGCTTAATGGGGGGGATTGGCGACGAGCAGTACTTC
TRBV6-4	TRBD1	TRBJ1-5	.	CASGTGEGQPQHF	TGTGCCAGCGGGACAGGGGAGGGTCAGCCCCAGCATTTT
TRBV2	.	TRBJ1-2	.	CAKGAEKGIHGYTF	TGTGCCAAAGGGGCAGAAAAAGGGATCCATGGCTACACCTTC
TRBV14	TRBD2	TRBJ2-1	.	CASSQASGGYNEQFF	TGTGCCAGCAGCCAAGCTAGCGGGGGTTACAATGAGCAGTTCTTC
TRBV7-2	TRBD1	TRBJ1-2	.	CASSRTGDGYTF	TGTGCCAGCAGCAGGACAGGGGATGGCTACACCTTC
TRBV2	TRBD2	TRBJ2-3	.	CASISASGGIDTQYF	TGTGCCAGCATAAGCGCAAGCGGGGGTATAGATACGCAGTATTTT
TRBV7-9	TRBD2	TRBJ2-7	.	CASSSGREAGYEQYF	TGTGCCAGCAGCTCCGGCCGGGAGGCAGGGTACGAGCAGTACTTC
TRBV18	.	TRBJ1-1	once	CASSPKWGSEAFF	TGTGCCAGCTCACCAAAGTGGGGGTCTGAAGCTTTCTTT
TRBV7-3	.	TRBJ2-2	.	CASSLNPSGELFF	TGTGCCAGCAGCTTAAACCCTTCCGGGGAGCTGTTTTTT
TRBV7-9	TRBD1	TRBJ1-2	.	CASSLVTGTGRGAGGYTF	TGTGCCAGCAGCTTAGTTACCGGGACAGGAAGGGGAGCAGGCGGCTACACCTTC
TRBV11-2	.	TRBJ2-3	.	CASSQRSPDTQYF	TGTGCCAGCAGCCAAAGGTCCCCCGATACGCAGTATTTT
TRBV9	.	TRBJ2-7	.	CASSVGGLGYEQYF	TGTGCCAGCAGCGTAGGGGGCTTGGGTTACGAGCAGTACTTC
TRBV7-2	TRBD2	TRBJ2-7	.	CASSFAAGGYEQYF	TGTGCCAGCAGCTTTGCAGCGGGAGGATACGAGCAGTACTTC
TRBV28	TRBD2	TRBJ2-7	.	CASSLPGLASVYEQYF	TGTGCCAGCAGCTTGCCCGGACTAGCATCGGTATACGAGCAGTACTTC
TRBV2	.	TRBJ1-4	.	CASSERANMGEKLFF	TGTGCCAGCAGTGAAAGGGCAAATATGGGGGAAAAACTGTTTTTT
TRBV2	.	TRBJ2-7	.	CASSAFVEEQYF	TGTGCCAGCAGTGCCTTCGTTGAAGAGCAGTACTTC
TRBV7-2	TRBD1	TRBJ1-2	.	CASSPGGANYGYTF	TGTGCCAGCAGCCCAGGGGGTGCTAACTATGGCTACACCTTC
TRBV28	.	TRBJ1-2	.	CATLPDSYGYTF	TGTGCCACCCTCCCGGACAGCTATGGCTACACCTTC
TRBV7-2	TRBD1	TRBJ1-4	.	CASSFRRDSEKLFF	TGTGCCAGCAGCTTCCGCCGGGACAGTGAAAAACTGTTTTTT
TRBV4-3	.	TRBJ1-2	.	CASSQEGGYEYGYTF	TGCGCCAGCAGCCAAGAGGGGGGATACGAGTATGGCTACACCTTC
TRBV7-3	.	TRBJ1-1	.	CASSLQGGNSEAFF	TGTGCCAGCAGCTTACAGGGCGGGAATTCTGAAGCTTTCTTT
TRBV7-6	.	TRBJ1-1	once	CASSPSYSAGNTEAFF	TGTGCCAGCAGCCCGTCATACTCGGCCGGGAACACTGAAGCTTTCTTT
TRBV11-3	.	TRBJ2-1	.	CASSLMFHNEQFF	TGTGCCAGCAGCCTAATGTTTCACAATGAGCAGTTCTTC
TRBV10-3	.	TRBJ1-3	once	CAISESTNTIYF	TGTGCCATCAGTGAGTCGACCAACACCATATATTTT
TRBV4-1	.	TRBJ1-3	.	CASSQGGGLGGNTIYF	TGCGCCAGCAGCCAAGGGGGGGGGCTAGGTGGAAACACCATATATTTT
TRBV19	.	TRBJ2-7	.	CASSIVEGASYEQYF	TGTGCCAGTAGTATAGTGGAGGGGGCCTCCTACGAGCAGTACTTC
TRBV15	.	TRBJ2-2	few	CATSRDKRGGELFF	TGTGCCACCAGCAGAGATAAGCGTGGCGGGGAGCTGTTTTTT
TRBV5-6	TRBD1	TRBJ2-7	.	CASRWGTGHPYEQYF	TGTGCCAGCAGGTGGGGGACAGGCCATCCCTACGAGCAGTACTTC
TRBV10-3	.	TRBJ2-7	.	CAISERTDGDYEQYF	TGTGCCATCAGTGAAAGGACTGACGGGGACTACGAGCAGTACTTC
TRBV10-3	.	TRBJ1-4	.	CATRRASREKLFF	TGTGCCACCAGGAGGGCCTCCCGGGAAAAACTGTTTTTT
TRBV7-2	TRBD1	TRBJ2-1	.	CASSTRGQGARDEQFF	TGTGCCAGCAGCACCCGGGGACAGGGGGCGCGAGATGAGCAGTTCTTC
TRBV7-2	TRBD1	TRBJ2-3	.	CASSPDRVTDTQYF	TGTGCCAGCAGCCCCGACAGGGTGACAGATACGCAGTATTTT